The 26 T cell receptor beta chains presented below share a single source sample, sequenced in a study of blood T cell repertoires in COVID-19. The method was immunoSEQ multiplex PCR; TCRdb's version includes in-frame clones alone and lacks a portion of them. Of approximately 150,000 clones in the sample, around four fifths were seen once. Sequenced sample: peripheral blood. The receptors here all came from a human donor in a cohort sampled during active COVID-19.

The J gene is TRBJ2-7, the V gene TRBV3-1 (or the pseudogene TRBV3-2); 9 nucleotides line up with TRBD2. J was trimmed by 5 bases and V by 2 bases; bases with no gene match: 4. Germline V gene sequence: CDR1 LGHDT, CDR2 YNNKEL (reference sequence). The CDR3 consists of 14 residues. CDR3 protein: CASSQIAGVNEQYF. In nucleotides, the CDR3 is TGTGCCAGCAGCCAAATAGCGGGAGTAAACGAGCAGTACTTC.

The chain is built from TRBV18 and TRBJ2-3, with 7 positions matching TRBD1. This CDR3 has 15 amino acids. The ends lost 5 bases at V and 0 bases at J; junction bases unmatched: 5. CDR1 is KGHSH, CDR2 LQKENI, per germline. CDR3 nucleotide sequence: TGTGCCAGCTCAGTGACAGGGCTAAGCACAGATACGCAGTATTTT. This codes for CASSVTGLSTDTQYF.

The chain links TRBV7-2 to TRBJ1-5, with D possibly TRBD1 on 6 matching bases. From germline, CDR1 is SGHTA and CDR2 FQGNSA. Trimming left V 5 bases short and J 2 bases short, with 16 bases between. CDR3 size: 16 residues. The chain's CDR3 is CASSPQKGVGNQPQHF. The CDR3 coding sequence is TGTGCCAGCAGCCCCCAAAAGGGGGTAGGCAATCAGCCCCAGCATTTT.

The gene calls are TRBV19 and TRBJ2-1, with TRBD1 matching over 9 bases. The CDR3 has 16 amino acids. J lost 4 bases, V lost 7 bases, and 11 bases had no gene match. Germline V CDR1 and CDR2: LNHDA, SQIVND (reference sequence). The CDR3 DNA reads as TGTGCCAGTACCTCATCAGACAGGGGGGGGTACAATGAGCAGTTCTTC. This encodes CASTSSDRGGYNEQFF.

The chain employs TRBV28 and TRBJ2-7, with 8 bases lining up with TRBD2. The germline CDR1 and CDR2 sequences are MDHEN and SYDVKM. This CDR3 has 13 residues. J gave up 6 bases and V 5 bases, and 6 bases lay outside the gene matches. CDR3 coding DNA: TGTGCCAGCAGTCAGGGACTAGAGGGCGAGCAGTACTTC. Amino acid sequence: CASSQGLEGEQYF.

This clone was counted a few times. The CDR3 protein is CASSPLQATSTDTQYF. CDR3 nucleotides: TGTGCCAGCTCACCACTACAGGCGACGAGCACAGATACGCAGTATTTT. This rearrangement joins TRBV18 to TRBJ2-3; D may be TRBD1 (5 bases). The V gene's germline CDR1 is KGHSH and CDR2 LQKENI. The length of the CDR3 is 16 residues. Trimming shortened V by 1 base and J by 0 bases, and 11 bases separated the two germline ends. Based on the CDR3 plus reference TRBV18 and TRBJ2-3, the full variable domain is NAGVMQNPRHLVRRRGQEARLRCSPMKGHSHVYWYRQLPEEGLKFMVYLQKENIIDESGMPKERFSAEFPKEGPSILRIQQVVRGDSAAYFCASSPLQATSTDTQYFGPGTRLTVL.

The chain employs TRBV2 and TRBJ1-2; a weak D match, TRBD1 (6 bases). The V end was cut by 7 bases, the J end by 2 bases, with 20 bases between. Germline V gene sequence: CDR1 SNHLY, CDR2 FYNNEI. The CDR3 runs 16 residues. This chain's CDR3 is CASTKQGGSYNYGYTF. The CDR3 DNA is TGTGCCAGCACCAAACAGGGCGGCAGCTACAACTATGGCTACACCTTC. The whole variable domain, filled in from reference TRBV2 and TRBJ1-2, reads EPEVTQTPSHQVTQMGQEVILRCVPISNHLYFYWYRQILGQKVEFLVSFYNNEISEKSEIFDDQFSVERPDGSNFTLKIRSTKLEDSAMYFCASTKQGGSYNYGYTFGSGTRLTVV.

The chain couples TRBV10-1 to TRBJ1-4; 8 bases line up with TRBD1. Germline CDR1 reads WNHNN; CDR2 reads SYGVQD (reference sequence). Unmatched junction bases numbered 4, after V lost 0 bases and J lost 7 bases. The CDR3 contains 15 residues. This chain's CDR3 is CASSESQGASEKLFF. CDR3 coding DNA: TGCGCCAGCAGTGAGTCGCAGGGGGCCAGTGAAAAACTGTTTTTT.

The chain recombines TRBV19 with TRBJ1-1; weak D call: TRBD1 (5 bases). CDR3 size: 16 residues. Germline-derived CDR1 and CDR2 are LNHDA and SQIVND (reference sequence). Trimming shortened V by 7 bases and J by 5 bases, and 23 bases separated the two germline ends. CDR3 amino acids: CASTIRPGPLGTEAFF. CDR3 DNA sequence: TGTGCCAGTACCATACGTCCAGGGCCGTTGGGGACTGAAGCTTTCTTT.

The rearrangement joins TRBV29-1 to TRBJ1-2, with a tentative D call TRBD1 (5 bases). Germline lookup yields CDR1 SQVTM and CDR2 ANQGSEA. Trimming left V 1 base short and J 8 bases short, with 11 bases between. The CDR3 extends over 12 amino acids. The CDR3 nucleotides are TGCAGCGTTGAAGGGGGGGGAAACGGCTACACCTTC. Protein product: CSVEGGGNGYTF.

The chain links TRBV11-2 to TRBJ2-1; 7 bases align to TRBD2. The length of the CDR3 is 16 residues. V lost 5 bases to trimming and J lost 4 bases; unmatched junction nucleotides: 11. CDR1 and CDR2 from the germline V gene are SGHAT and FQNNGV. The CDR3 DNA reads as TGTGCCAGCAGCCGAGATAATAGCGGGCGTTACAATGAGCAGTTCTTC. Its translation: CASSRDNSGRYNEQFF.

The chain combines TRBV9 with TRBJ2-3; 8 nucleotides align to TRBD2. With V trimmed by 3 bases and J by 3 bases, 9 bases remained unmatched. CDR1 SGDLS and CDR2 YYNGEE come from the germline V gene. This CDR3 has 16 amino acids. For the CDR3, the DNA is TGTGCCAGCAGCGACCGAGCGGGAGTAGGTACAGATACGCAGTATTTT. Amino acids: CASSDRAGVGTDTQYF. The variable domain in full, completed from reference TRBV9 and TRBJ2-3, reads DSGVTQTPKHLITATGQRVTLRCSPRSGDLSVYWYQQSLDQGLQFLIQYYNGEERAKGNILERFSAQQFPDLHSELNLSSLELGDSALYFCASSDRAGVGTDTQYFGPGTRLTVL.

In its sample, this clone was seen once. The chain links TRBV19 to TRBJ2-7, with a possible D match to TRBD1 (6 bases). V was pared by 5 bases and J by 5 bases, with 22 bases between. The CDR3 is 16 residues long. Germline CDR1 reads LNHDA; CDR2 reads SQIVND (reference sequence). The CDR3 nucleotides read TGTGCCAGTAGTCTCCCTAGCTCAGGGGCATCCGACGAGCAGTACTTC. Translation: CASSLPSSGASDEQYF.

The rearrangement links TRBV6-5 to TRBJ2-2; TRBD2 aligns across 10 bases. J gave up 7 bases and V 6 bases, and 5 bases lay outside the gene matches. This CDR3 region has 14 residues. Germline CDR1 and CDR2: MNHEY and SVGAGI. Here the CDR3 DNA reads TGTGCCAGCAGACTAGCGGGATGGGGCGGGGAGCTGTTTTTT. It codes for CASRLAGWGGELFF.

V and J are TRBV12-3 or TRBV12-4 and TRBJ2-5; no firm D call. Between the trimmed V and J ends, which lost 6 bases and 3 bases, there was a span of 11 bases. The CDR3 contains 13 residues. The CDR3 DNA follows: TGTGCCAGCAGCCCCAGCGAGAAAGAGACCCAGTACTTC. Its translation: CASSPSEKETQYF.

This sequence joins TRBV30 and TRBJ1-2, with a weak D call TRBD1 (6 bases). V was cut by 4 bases and J by 3 bases, with 15 bases left in between. CDR3 length: 14 amino acids. The germline V gene encodes CDR1 GTSNPN and CDR2 SVGIG (reference sequence). The CDR3, as DNA: TGTGCCTGGAATTTAGGGGGACCCTACTATGGCTACACCTTC. As protein: CAWNLGGPYYGYTF.

This clone was counted between two and nine times. V usage is TRBV7-2 and J usage is TRBJ2-1; TRBD2 agrees at 7 bases. Looked up from germline, CDR1 is SGHTA and CDR2 is FQGNSA. Trimming took 8 bases from V and 5 from J; bases not matched to a gene: 9. The CDR3 has 14 residues. The CDR3 protein is CASSLAVIDNEQFF. DNA for the CDR3: TGTGCCAGCTCGCTAGCGGTGATCGACAATGAGCAGTTCTTC.

This clone was found a few times. The chain joins TRBV5-4 to TRBJ2-7; D is undetermined. The V end lost 4 bases, the J end lost 2 bases, and 7 bases lay between the germline ends. Per the germline V gene, CDR1 is SGHNT and CDR2 is YYREEE (reference sequence). The CDR3 is 12 amino acids. In DNA form, the CDR3 reads TGTGCCAGCAGCCAGAACCCCTACGAGCAGTACTTC. The encoded protein is CASSQNPYEQYF.

This clone was detected once. The chain employs TRBV4-3 and TRBJ2-4; D might be TRBD2 (5 bases). V dropped 8 bases and J dropped 7 bases, with 18 bases sitting between them. CDR3 length: 14 residues. CDR1 and CDR2 (germline): LGHNA, YSLEER. The CDR3 spells CASSRTLRGNIQYF. The CDR3 nucleotides read TGCGCCAGCTCAAGGACCCTCCGCGGGAACATTCAGTACTTC.

The chain couples TRBV4-3 to TRBJ2-1; 9 nucleotides line up with TRBD2. CDR3 length: 16 amino acids. Germline V gene sequence: CDR1 LGHNA, CDR2 YSLEER. V trimming: 2 bases; J trimming: 4 bases; junction bases outside the gene matches: 6. The CDR3 bases are TGCGCCAGCAGCCAAAGAGGGACTAGCCTGTACAATGAGCAGTTCTTC. Translated: CASSQRGTSLYNEQFF.

This clone was detected once. The chain employs TRBV19 and TRBJ2-1; 12 bases match TRBD2. V gave up 3 bases and J gave up 9 bases; unmatched junction bases: 9. CDR3 size: 16 residues. The germline gives CDR1 LNHDA, CDR2 SQIVND (reference sequence). CDR3 protein: CASSIRLAGELGEQFF. CDR3 DNA: TGTGCCAGTAGTATCCGACTAGCGGGAGAATTAGGTGAGCAGTTCTTC.

This clone was found once. The chain is built from TRBV5-5 and TRBJ2-7; D perhaps matches TRBD1 (5 bases). CDR1 is SGHKS and CDR2 is YYEKEE in the germline V gene (reference sequence). The CDR3 has 15 amino acids. Trimming removed 4 bases at V and 4 bases at J, with 18 bases between. CDR3 sequence reads: CASSPEPVGAYEQYF. CDR3 coding DNA: TGTGCCAGCAGCCCCGAGCCGGTAGGGGCGTACGAGCAGTACTTC.

The V call is TRBV18, the J call TRBJ1-5, with 7 bases lining up with TRBD1. This CDR3 region has 17 residues. Trimming cost V 5 bases and J 3 bases; bases outside gene matches: 13. Germline assignment: CDR1 KGHSH and CDR2 LQKENI. CDR3 DNA sequence: TGTGCCAGCTCAAGACAGGGAGCGGGTCTTAACAATCAGCCCCAGCATTTT. Protein sequence: CASSRQGAGLNNQPQHF. Full variable domain (remainder filled in from reference TRBV18 and TRBJ1-5): NAGVMQNPRHLVRRRGQEARLRCSPMKGHSHVYWYRQLPEEGLKFMVYLQKENIIDESGMPKERFSAEFPKEGPSILRIQQVVRGDSAAYFCASSRQGAGLNNQPQHFGDGTRLSIL.

This rearrangement joins TRBV5-4 to TRBJ2-7, with TRBD2 identical over 7 bases. In germline, CDR1 is SGHNT, CDR2 YYREEE (reference sequence). V was clipped by 2 bases and J by 3 bases; unmatched bases: 8. The CDR3 runs to 15 residues. CDR3 bases: TGTGCCAGCAGCTTAGTAGGCGGGAGAAGCTACGAGCAGTACTTC. Translation gives CASSLVGGRSYEQYF. The whole variable domain, filled in from reference TRBV5-4 and TRBJ2-7, reads ETGVTQSPTHLIKTRGQQVTLRCSSQSGHNTVSWYQQALGQGPQFIFQYYREEENGRGNFPPRFSGLQFPNYSSELNVNALELDDSALYLCASSLVGGRSYEQYFGPGTRLTVT.

The chain carries TRBV10-2 and TRBJ2-7; D is uncertain. Per germline, CDR1 WSHSY and CDR2 SAAADI. The V end was cut by 6 bases, the J end by 0 bases, with 12 bases between. The CDR3 loop spans 14 amino acids. The CDR3 spells CASSPLSASYEQYF. Here the CDR3 DNA reads TGCGCCAGCAGCCCTCTGAGCGCCTCCTACGAGCAGTACTTC.

The genes are TRBV6-5 and TRBJ1-4, with a weak D call TRBD1 (6 bases). Trimming removed 0 bases at V and 8 bases at J, with 10 bases between. The CDR3 consists of 14 residues. Germline loops: CDR1 MNHEY, CDR2 SVGAGI. CDR3 protein: CASSYSRGQEKLFF. CDR3 sequence (DNA): TGTGCCAGCAGTTACTCCAGGGGTCAGGAAAAACTGTTTTTT.